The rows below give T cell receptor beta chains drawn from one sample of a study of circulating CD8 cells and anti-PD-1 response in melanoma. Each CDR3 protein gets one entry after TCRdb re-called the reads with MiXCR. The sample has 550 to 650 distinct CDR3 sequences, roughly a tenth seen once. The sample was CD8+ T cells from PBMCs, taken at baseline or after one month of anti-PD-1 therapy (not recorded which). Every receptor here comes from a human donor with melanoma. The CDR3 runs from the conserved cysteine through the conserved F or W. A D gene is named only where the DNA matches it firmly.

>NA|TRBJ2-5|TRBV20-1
CSASGTREETQYF
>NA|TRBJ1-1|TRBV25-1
CASSDPFKSNTEAFF
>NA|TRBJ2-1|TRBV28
CASRGDPLNEQFF
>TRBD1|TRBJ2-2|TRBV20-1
CSAWDRGETGELFF
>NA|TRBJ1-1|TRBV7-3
CASSSFPGNTEAFF
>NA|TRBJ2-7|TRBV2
CAMGTYEQYF
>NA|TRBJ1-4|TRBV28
CASGSSGSNEKLFF